The 10 T cell receptor beta chains listed next were all sequenced from one sample in a study of blood T cell repertoires in COVID-19. Repertoires were generated with immunoSEQ multiplex PCR, while TCRdb's copy carries only in-frame clones and drops some. The sample gives about 150,000 clones, around 80% of which show up once; 13% to 15% is in the top ten. Sequences were obtained from peripheral blood. Source of these receptors: a human donor with acute or convalescent COVID-19. The donor label of this sample is uncertain.

V and J are TRBV15 and TRBJ2-7; 12 nucleotides match TRBD1. This CDR3 is built from 15 residues. Germline-derived CDR1 and CDR2 are LNHNV and YYDKDF (reference sequence). The junction had 4 bases not matched to a gene; V was cut back by 3 bases and J by 4 bases. In DNA, the CDR3 is TGTGCCACCAGCAGGGGGGGACAGGGGGCATACGAGCAGTACTTC. This encodes CATSRGGQGAYEQYF. The complete variable domain, with remaining parts taken from reference TRBV15 and TRBJ2-7, reads DAMVIQNPRYQVTQFGKPVTLSCSQTLNHNVMYWYQQKSSQAPKLLFHYYDKDFNNEADTPDNFQSRRPNTSFCFLDIRSPGLGDTAMYLCATSRGGQGAYEQYFGPGTRLTVT.

The chain joins TRBV27 to TRBJ1-2; 7 bases line up with TRBD1. V was pared by 4 bases and J by 6 bases, with 14 bases of the junction left unmatched. CDR1 and CDR2 (germline): MNHEY, SMNVEV (reference sequence). The CDR3 extends over 16 amino acids. CDR3 sequence reads: CASSSQATGFVDGYTF. In DNA, the CDR3 is TGTGCCAGCAGTTCTCAGGCGACAGGGTTCGTCGATGGCTACACCTTC.

J is TRBJ1-1 and V is TRBV9; D might be TRBD1 (6 bases). Germline values: CDR1 SGDLS, CDR2 YYNGEE. Trimming took 0 bases from V and 5 from J, leaving 8 bases between them. The CDR3 length is 13 residues. The CDR3 DNA reads as TGTGCCAGCAGCGTAGTGGGGGCTACTGAAGCTTTCTTT. It encodes CASSVVGATEAFF.

The chain is built from TRBV6-1 and TRBJ2-1; 12 bases are a match to TRBD2. After removal of 2 bases from V and 8 bases from J, the junction contained 4 bases not matched to a gene. Germline values: CDR1 MNHNS, CDR2 SASEGT. This CDR3 comprises 15 residues. The chain's CDR3 is CASSELAGGPDEQFF. CDR3 DNA: TGTGCCAGCAGTGAACTAGCGGGGGGGCCAGATGAGCAGTTCTTC.

The chain carries TRBV5-6 and TRBJ2-2, with 9 bases lining up with TRBD1. The CDR3 length is 14 residues. V lost 7 bases, J lost 7 bases, and 8 bases stayed unmatched. Germline loops: CDR1 SGHDT, CDR2 YYEEEE. CDR3 protein: CASGIGTGIGELFF. In DNA form, the CDR3 reads TGTGCCAGCGGAATCGGGACAGGGATCGGGGAGCTGTTTTTT.

The chain carries TRBV19 and TRBJ1-6; D is unresolved. Germline assignment: CDR1 LNHDA and CDR2 SQIVND (reference sequence). The ends were cut back, 7 bases at V and 7 bases at J, with 14 bases in the middle. CDR3 length: 14 residues. CDR3 in amino acids: CASNEGTRNSPLHF. The DNA of the CDR3 is TGTGCCAGTAACGAGGGTACGAGGAATTCACCCCTCCACTTT.

This clone turned up a few times. CDR3 residues: CASSPLRDTGELFF. CDR3 DNA sequence: TGCGCCAGCAGCCCTCTGAGGGACACCGGGGAGCTGTTTTTT. The genes are TRBV5-1 and TRBJ2-2; maybe TRBD2 (5 bases). Germline CDR1 reads SGHRS; CDR2 reads YFSETQ. The CDR3 is 14 amino acids. V was cut by 4 bases and J by 3 bases, with 10 bases left in between.

In this sample, this clone turned up once. Other DNA sequences within the sample encode an identical CDR3. The V and J genes are TRBV19 and TRBJ1-2; 10 bases align to TRBD1. Germline V CDR1 and CDR2: LNHDA, SQIVND (reference sequence). V lost 6 bases, J lost 5 bases, and 6 bases stayed unmatched. This CDR3 has 14 residues. The DNA of the CDR3 is TGTGCCAGTAGGCGACAGGGGGCAAATTATGGCTACACCTTC. It translates to CASRRQGANYGYTF.

This clone was seen only a few times. The V call is TRBV7-9, the J call TRBJ1-1; 8 bases line up with TRBD1. J was trimmed by 5 bases and V by 4 bases; bases with no gene match: 6. This CDR3 has 14 residues. The germline CDR1 and CDR2 sequences are SEHNR and FQNEAQ (reference sequence). The CDR3 DNA is TGTGCCAGCAGCTGGGGGTACAGGGGGACTGAAGCTTTCTTT. This encodes CASSWGYRGTEAFF.

The chain combines TRBV2 with TRBJ1-3; no clear D. V lost 6 bases and J 4 bases, leaving 7 bases between the germline ends. CDR3 length equals 12 residues. The germline V gene encodes CDR1 SNHLY and CDR2 FYNNEI. The CDR3 protein is CASSAAGNTIYF. As DNA, the CDR3 is TGTGCCAGCAGCGCCGCGGGAAACACCATATATTTT. The full variable domain, its missing parts supplied by reference TRBV2 and TRBJ1-3, is EPEVTQTPSHQVTQMGQEVILRCVPISNHLYFYWYRQILGQKVEFLVSFYNNEISEKSEIFDDQFSVERPDGSNFTLKIRSTKLEDSAMYFCASSAAGNTIYFGEGSWLTVV.